The 4 T cell receptor beta chains in this list originate from one sample, sequenced in a study of T cell repertoires in cytomegalovirus infection. These receptors have no known antigen. MiXCR, run by TCRdb on the reads, gives a single entry per CDR3 protein. The table has about 34,000 distinct CDR3 sequences, less than 60% seen once. Sequencing used CD8+ T cells from cultured PBMCs, obtained from culture after CMV antigen stimulation. These receptors were obtained from a human donor in good health (CMV status not recorded). Some clones in this sample may be carry-over from other donors' samples.

This clonotype was observed many times. This chain links TRBV7-2 with TRBJ2-1, with D perhaps matching TRBD2 (7 bases). Trimming removed 5 bases at V and 9 bases at J, with 20 bases between. The CDR3 consists of 15 residues. Germline CDR1 SGHTA, CDR2 FQGNSA. CDR3 residues: CASSPQAGARREQFF. The CDR3 DNA sequence: TGTGCCAGCAGCCCCCAGGCGGGGGCGAGGCGTGAGCAGTTCTTC.

This clonotype was seen a few times. This chain connects TRBV27 to TRBJ1-1; 8 nucleotides align to TRBD1. J lost 4 bases, V lost 5 bases, and 9 bases had no gene match. This CDR3 region has 15 residues. The germline V gene has CDR1 MNHEY and CDR2 SMNVEV (reference sequence). CDR3 region: CASSTWTGSSTEAFF. CDR3 sequence (DNA): TGTGCCAGCAGTACCTGGACAGGGAGCTCCACTGAAGCTTTCTTT.

The chain couples TRBV11-1 to TRBJ2-2; 9 positions agree with TRBD2. From germline, CDR1 is SGHAT and CDR2 FQDESV (reference sequence). After removal of 5 bases from V and 7 bases from J, the junction contained 5 bases not matched to a gene. The CDR3 contains 14 residues. The CDR3 sequence: CASSASGTIGELFF. The CDR3 DNA follows: TGTGCCAGCAGCGCTAGCGGGACAATCGGGGAGCTGTTTTTT.

This clonotype has only a few counts. This sequence joins TRBV7-6 and TRBJ2-3; tentative D call: TRBD2 (5 bases). The CDR3 is 13 residues long. Per germline, CDR1 SGHVS and CDR2 FNYEAQ. Trimming left V 0 bases short and J 9 bases short, with 10 bases between. CDR3 region: CASSLASGNTQYF. The CDR3 bases are TGTGCCAGCAGCTTAGCGTCCGGGAACACGCAGTATTTT.